This T cell receptor (beta chain) stems from a study of T cells in Graves' hyperthyroidism and ophthalmopathy. Points from the study as a whole: Stable hyperthyroidism was separated from ophthalmopathy by a model based on 13 V-J features.

It was RNA transcripts that yielded the amplified TCR beta CDR3 regions. In the first-round RT-PCR of the TCR CDR3, the HTBI primer set was used. TCRdb recomputed calls from the multiplex PCR reads with MiXCR, one row per CDR3 protein. The data show some 320,000 distinct CDR3 sequences, roughly 13% seen once. CDR3 size: 12 residues. V was clipped by 6 bases and J by 4 bases, with 9 bases between them. Lactation, pregnancy, other autoimmune disease or uncontrolled infection led to exclusion of patients. The PBMCs were taken from approximately 9.7 ml of fresh peripheral blood. Many counts were recorded for this clonotype. Its cognate antigen is unknown.

This chain connects TRBV12-3 or TRBV12-4 to TRBJ1-1; D may be TRBD1 (5 bases). The sample taken for sequencing was blood. This receptor was identified in a woman aged 40-49 years with Graves' ophthalmopathy. The CDR3 region has the DNA TGTGCCAGCAGGGGACTCGGCACTGAAGCTTTCTTT. This sequence encodes CASRGLGTEAFF.